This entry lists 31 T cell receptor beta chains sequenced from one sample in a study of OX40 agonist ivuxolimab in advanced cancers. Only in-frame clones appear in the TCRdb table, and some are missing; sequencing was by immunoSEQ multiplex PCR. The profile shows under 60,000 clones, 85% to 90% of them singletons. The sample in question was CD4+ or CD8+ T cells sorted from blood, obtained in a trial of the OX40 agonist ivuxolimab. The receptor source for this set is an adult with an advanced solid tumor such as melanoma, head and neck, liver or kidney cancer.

The CDR3 bases are TGCGCCAGCAGCCCGACAGGGGGCTTCAACGAGCAGTACTTC. It is translated as CASSPTGGFNEQYF. V is TRBV4-1 and J is TRBJ2-7; the match to TRBD1 covers 10 bases. This CDR3 region has 14 residues. CDR1 MGHRA and CDR2 YSYEKL come from the germline V gene. With 4 bases clipped from V and 5 bases from J, the junction kept 5 bases outside the gene matches.

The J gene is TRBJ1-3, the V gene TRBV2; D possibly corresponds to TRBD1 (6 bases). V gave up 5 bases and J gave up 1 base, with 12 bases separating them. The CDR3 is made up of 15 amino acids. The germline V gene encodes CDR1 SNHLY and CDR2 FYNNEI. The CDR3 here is CASSPGTRSGNTIYF. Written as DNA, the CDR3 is TGTGCCAGCAGTCCCGGGACAAGATCTGGAAACACCATATATTTT. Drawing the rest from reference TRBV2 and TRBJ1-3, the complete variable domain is EPEVTQTPSHQVTQMGQEVILRCVPISNHLYFYWYRQILGQKVEFLVSFYNNEISEKSEIFDDQFSVERPDGSNFTLKIRSTKLEDSAMYFCASSPGTRSGNTIYFGEGSWLTVV.

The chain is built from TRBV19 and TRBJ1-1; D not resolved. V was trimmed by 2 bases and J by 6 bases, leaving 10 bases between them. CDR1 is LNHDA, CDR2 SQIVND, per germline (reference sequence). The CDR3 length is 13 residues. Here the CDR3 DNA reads TGTGCCAGTAGTATAATAGGGTCGCCTGAAGCTTTCTTT. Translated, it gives CASSIIGSPEAFF.

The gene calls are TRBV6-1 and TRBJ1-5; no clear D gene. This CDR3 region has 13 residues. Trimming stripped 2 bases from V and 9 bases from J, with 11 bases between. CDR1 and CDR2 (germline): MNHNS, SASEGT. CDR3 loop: CASSELRARPQHF. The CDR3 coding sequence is TGTGCCAGCAGTGAATTGAGGGCCAGGCCCCAGCATTTT.

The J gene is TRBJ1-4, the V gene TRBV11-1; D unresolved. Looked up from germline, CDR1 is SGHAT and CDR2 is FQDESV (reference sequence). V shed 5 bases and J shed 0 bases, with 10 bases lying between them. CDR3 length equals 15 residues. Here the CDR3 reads CASSPRGATNEKLFF. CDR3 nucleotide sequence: TGTGCCAGCAGCCCTCGGGGTGCAACTAATGAAAAACTGTTTTTT.

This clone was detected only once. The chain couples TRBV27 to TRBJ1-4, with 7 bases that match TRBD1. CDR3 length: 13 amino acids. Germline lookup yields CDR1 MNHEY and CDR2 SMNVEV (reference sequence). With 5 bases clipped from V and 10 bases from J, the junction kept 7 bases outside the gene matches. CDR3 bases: TGTGCCAGCAGTACAACGGGACAGAGAAAACTGTTTTTT. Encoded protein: CASSTTGQRKLFF.

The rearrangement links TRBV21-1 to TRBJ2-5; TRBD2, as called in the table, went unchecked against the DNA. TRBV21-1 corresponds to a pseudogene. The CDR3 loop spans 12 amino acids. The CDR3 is CASSRGEKTQYF. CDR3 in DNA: TGTGCCAGCAGCCGTGGGGAGAAGACCCAGTACTTC.

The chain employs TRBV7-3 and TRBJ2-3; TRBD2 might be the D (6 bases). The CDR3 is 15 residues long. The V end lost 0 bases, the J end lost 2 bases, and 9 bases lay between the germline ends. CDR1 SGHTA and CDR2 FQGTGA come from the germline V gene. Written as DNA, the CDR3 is TGTGCCAGCAGCTTAACTAGCGGACCCACAGATACGCAGTATTTT. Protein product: CASSLTSGPTDTQYF.

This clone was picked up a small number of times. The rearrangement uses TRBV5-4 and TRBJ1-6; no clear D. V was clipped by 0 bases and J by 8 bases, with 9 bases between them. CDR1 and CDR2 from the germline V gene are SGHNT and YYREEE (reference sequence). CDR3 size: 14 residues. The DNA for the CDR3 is TGTGCCAGCAGCTTGGTCCCTGAGGATTCACCCCTCCACTTT. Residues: CASSLVPEDSPLHF. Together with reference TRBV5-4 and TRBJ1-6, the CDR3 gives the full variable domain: ETGVTQSPTHLIKTRGQQVTLRCSSQSGHNTVSWYQQALGQGPQFIFQYYREEENGRGNFPPRFSGLQFPNYSSELNVNALELDDSALYLCASSLVPEDSPLHFGNGTRLTVT.

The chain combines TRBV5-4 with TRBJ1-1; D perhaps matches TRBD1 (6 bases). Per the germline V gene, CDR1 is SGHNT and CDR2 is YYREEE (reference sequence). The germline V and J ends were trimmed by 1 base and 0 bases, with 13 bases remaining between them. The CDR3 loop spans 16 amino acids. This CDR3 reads CASSLSPGQLNTEAFF. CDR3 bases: TGTGCCAGCAGCTTGAGCCCGGGACAATTGAACACTGAAGCTTTCTTT.

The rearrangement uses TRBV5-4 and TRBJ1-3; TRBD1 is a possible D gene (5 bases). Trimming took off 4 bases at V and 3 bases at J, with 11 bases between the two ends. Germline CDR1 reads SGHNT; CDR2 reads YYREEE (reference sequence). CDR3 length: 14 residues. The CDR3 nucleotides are TGTGCCAGCAGCCACCAGGGAGGTGGAAACACCATATATTTT. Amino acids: CASSHQGGGNTIYF.

CDR3 residues: CASSFGSSAHNEQFF. The CDR3 region has the DNA TGTGCCAGCAGCTTTGGGTCGAGCGCCCACAATGAGCAGTTCTTC. This sequence joins TRBV11-3 and TRBJ2-1; D is undetermined. Germline CDR1 SGHNT, CDR2 YENEEA. The length of the CDR3 is 15 residues. Trimming took 3 bases from V and 5 from J, leaving 14 bases between them.

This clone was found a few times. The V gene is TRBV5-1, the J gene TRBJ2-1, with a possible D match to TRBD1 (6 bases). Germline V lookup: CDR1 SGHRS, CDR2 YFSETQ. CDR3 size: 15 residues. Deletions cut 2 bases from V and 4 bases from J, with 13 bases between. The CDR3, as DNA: TGCGCCAGCAGCTTCAGCCAGGGGAATTACAATGAGCAGTTCTTC. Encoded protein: CASSFSQGNYNEQFF.

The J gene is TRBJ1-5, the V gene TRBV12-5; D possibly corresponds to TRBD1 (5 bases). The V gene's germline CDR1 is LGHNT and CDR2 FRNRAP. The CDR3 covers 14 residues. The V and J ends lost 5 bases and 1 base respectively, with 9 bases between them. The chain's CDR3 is CASGEGRSNQPQHF. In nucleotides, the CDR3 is TGTGCTAGTGGTGAGGGACGGAGCAATCAGCCCCAGCATTTT.

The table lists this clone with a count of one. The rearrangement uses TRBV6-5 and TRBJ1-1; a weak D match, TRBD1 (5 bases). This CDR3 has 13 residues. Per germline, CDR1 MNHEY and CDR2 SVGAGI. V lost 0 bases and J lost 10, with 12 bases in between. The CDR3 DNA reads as TGTGCCAGCAGTTACTCTACGGGGCTCGGAGCTTTCTTT. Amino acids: CASSYSTGLGAFF.

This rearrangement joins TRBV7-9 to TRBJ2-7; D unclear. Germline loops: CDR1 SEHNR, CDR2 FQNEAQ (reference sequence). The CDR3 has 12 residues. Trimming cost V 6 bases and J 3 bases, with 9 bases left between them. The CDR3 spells CASSRLIYEQYF. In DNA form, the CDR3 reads TGTGCCAGCAGTCGATTGATCTACGAGCAGTACTTC.

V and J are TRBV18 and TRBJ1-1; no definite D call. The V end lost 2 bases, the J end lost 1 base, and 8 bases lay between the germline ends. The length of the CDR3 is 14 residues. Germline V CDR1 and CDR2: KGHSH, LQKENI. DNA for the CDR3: TGTGCCAGCTCACCATTGCCGGGGAACACTGAAGCTTTCTTT. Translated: CASSPLPGNTEAFF.

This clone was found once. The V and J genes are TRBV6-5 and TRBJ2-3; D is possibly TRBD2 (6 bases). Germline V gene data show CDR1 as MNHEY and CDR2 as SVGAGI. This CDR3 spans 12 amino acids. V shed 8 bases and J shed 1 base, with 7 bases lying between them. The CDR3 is CASGGGTDTQYF. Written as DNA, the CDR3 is TGTGCCAGCGGCGGGGGCACAGATACGCAGTATTTT.

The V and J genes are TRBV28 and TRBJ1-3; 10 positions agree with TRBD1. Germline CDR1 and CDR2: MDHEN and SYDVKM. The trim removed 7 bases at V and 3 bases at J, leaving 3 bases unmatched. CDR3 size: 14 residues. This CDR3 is CASIRDRGGNTIYF. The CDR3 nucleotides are TGTGCCAGCATTAGGGACAGGGGTGGAAACACCATATATTTT.

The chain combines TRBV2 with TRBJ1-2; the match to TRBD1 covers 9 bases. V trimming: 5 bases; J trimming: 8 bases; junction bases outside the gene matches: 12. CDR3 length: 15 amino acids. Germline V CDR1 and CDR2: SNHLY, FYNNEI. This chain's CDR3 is CASSPPEQGAWGYTF. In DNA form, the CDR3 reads TGTGCCAGCAGTCCGCCTGAACAGGGGGCGTGGGGCTACACCTTC.

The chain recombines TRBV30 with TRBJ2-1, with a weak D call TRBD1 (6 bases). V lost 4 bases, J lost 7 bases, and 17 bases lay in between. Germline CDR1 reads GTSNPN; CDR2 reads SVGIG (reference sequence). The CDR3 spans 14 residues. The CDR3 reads CAWTHGTGPNEQFF. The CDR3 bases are TGTGCCTGGACCCACGGAACAGGGCCAAATGAGCAGTTCTTC.

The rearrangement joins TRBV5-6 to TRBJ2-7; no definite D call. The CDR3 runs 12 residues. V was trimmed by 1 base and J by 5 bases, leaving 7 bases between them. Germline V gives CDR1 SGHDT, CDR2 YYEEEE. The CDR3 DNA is TGTGCCAGCAGCTTGTGGCTTGACGAGCAGTACTTC. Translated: CASSLWLDEQYF.

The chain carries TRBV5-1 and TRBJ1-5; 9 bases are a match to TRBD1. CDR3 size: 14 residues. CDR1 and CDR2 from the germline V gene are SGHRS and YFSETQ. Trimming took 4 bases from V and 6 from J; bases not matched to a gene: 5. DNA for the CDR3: TGCGCCAGCAGCCCGGGACAGGGCGGTCAGCCCCAGCATTTT. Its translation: CASSPGQGGQPQHF. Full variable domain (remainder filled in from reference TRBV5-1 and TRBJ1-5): KAGVTQTPRYLIKTRGQQVTLSCSPISGHRSVSWYQQTPGQGLQFLFEYFSETQRNKGNFPGRFSGRQFSNSRSEMNVSTLELGDSALYLCASSPGQGGQPQHFGDGTRLSIL.

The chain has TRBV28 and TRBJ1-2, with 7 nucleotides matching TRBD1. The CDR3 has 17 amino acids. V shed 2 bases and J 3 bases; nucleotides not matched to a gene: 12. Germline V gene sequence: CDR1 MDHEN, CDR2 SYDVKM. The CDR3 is CASSLGSSGGFDYGYTF. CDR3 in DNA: TGTGCCAGCAGTTTAGGATCGTCAGGGGGTTTCGACTATGGCTACACCTTC.

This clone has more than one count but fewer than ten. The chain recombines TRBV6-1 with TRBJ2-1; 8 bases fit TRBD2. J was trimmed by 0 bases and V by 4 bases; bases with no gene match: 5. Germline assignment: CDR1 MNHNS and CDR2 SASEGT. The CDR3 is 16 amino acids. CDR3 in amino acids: CASSARRGDSYNEQFF. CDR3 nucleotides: TGTGCCAGCAGTGCCCGGCGGGGGGACTCCTACAATGAGCAGTTCTTC.

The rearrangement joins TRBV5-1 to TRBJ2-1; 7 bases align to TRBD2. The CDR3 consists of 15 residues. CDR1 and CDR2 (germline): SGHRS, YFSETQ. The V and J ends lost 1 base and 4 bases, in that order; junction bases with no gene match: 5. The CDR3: CASSLPAGPYNEQFF. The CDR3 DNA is TGCGCCAGCAGCTTGCCAGCGGGACCTTACAATGAGCAGTTCTTC. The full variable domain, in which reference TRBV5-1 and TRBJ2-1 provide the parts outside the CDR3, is KAGVTQTPRYLIKTRGQQVTLSCSPISGHRSVSWYQQTPGQGLQFLFEYFSETQRNKGNFPGRFSGRQFSNSRSEMNVSTLELGDSALYLCASSLPAGPYNEQFFGPGTRLTVL.

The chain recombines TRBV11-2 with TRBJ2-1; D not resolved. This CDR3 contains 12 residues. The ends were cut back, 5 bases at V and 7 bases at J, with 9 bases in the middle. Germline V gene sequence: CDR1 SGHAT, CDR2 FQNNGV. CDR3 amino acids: CASSSSPNEQFF. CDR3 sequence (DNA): TGTGCCAGCAGCAGCTCCCCGAATGAGCAGTTCTTC.

Here the CDR3 DNA reads TGTGCCAGCTCTCGAGATATCCAAGAGACCCAGTACTTC. Amino acid sequence: CASSRDIQETQYF. The chain is built from TRBV18 and TRBJ2-5; D not certain. This CDR3 region has 13 residues. V lost 6 bases and J lost 1, with 9 bases in between. Germline assignment: CDR1 KGHSH and CDR2 LQKENI.

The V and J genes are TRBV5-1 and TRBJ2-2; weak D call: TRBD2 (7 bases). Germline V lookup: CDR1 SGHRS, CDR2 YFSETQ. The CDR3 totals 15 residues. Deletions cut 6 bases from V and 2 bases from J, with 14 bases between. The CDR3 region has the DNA TGCGCCAGCAACCCGGGGGGCACAAACACCGGGGAGCTGTTTTTT. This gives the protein CASNPGGTNTGELFF.

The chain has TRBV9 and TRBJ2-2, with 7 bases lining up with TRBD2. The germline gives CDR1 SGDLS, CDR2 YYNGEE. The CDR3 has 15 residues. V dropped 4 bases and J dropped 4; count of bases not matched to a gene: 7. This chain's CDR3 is CASSPSGMGTGELFF. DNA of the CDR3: TGTGCCAGCAGCCCAAGCGGGATGGGCACCGGGGAGCTGTTTTTT.

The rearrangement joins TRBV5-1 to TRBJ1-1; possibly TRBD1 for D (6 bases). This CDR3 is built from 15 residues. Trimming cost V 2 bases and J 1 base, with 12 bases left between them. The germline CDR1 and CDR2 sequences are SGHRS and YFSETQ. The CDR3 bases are TGCGCCAGCAGCTTCCAGGGGCAAGGGAACACTGAAGCTTTCTTT. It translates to CASSFQGQGNTEAFF.